This is a list of T cell receptor beta chains from one sample in a study of cytomegalovirus exposure and HLA in healthy donors. The repertoire was sequenced with immunoSEQ multiplex PCR; TCRdb's copy has only in-frame clones and lacks some. The sample lists some 150,000 clones, 75% occurring once. The sample was PBMCs. These receptor sequences come from a man aged 25 to 40 in good health and CMV-seronegative. CDR3s leave out the opening cysteine and the closing phenylalanine or tryptophan. A D gene is named only where the DNA matches it firmly. Clone size is given for some rows only: seen once, a few or many times, or a class if the clone is expanded.

d_gene	v_gene	j_gene	abundance	CDR3aa
TRBD1	TRBV5-1	TRBJ1-2	once	ASSPGQGSYGYT
NA	TRBV6-6	TRBJ1-4	NA	ASRAGDGEKLF
NA	TRBV29-1	TRBJ1-1	NA	SVEEAGTEAF
TRBD1	TRBV6-4	TRBJ1-5	few	ASSERGTGEGPQH
NA	TRBV5-4	TRBJ2-1	NA	ASSPSWTELYNEQF
NA	TRBV5-6	TRBJ1-4	NA	ASSLAGTTNEKLF
NA	TRBV29-1	TRBJ2-6	once	SVPAGSGANVLT
NA	TRBV6-1	TRBJ1-2	NA	ASSEGGGAYGYT
NA	TRBV5-1	TRBJ2-4	NA	ASSLDALAKNSQY
NA	TRBV7-3	TRBJ2-7	NA	ASSTPPGEQY
NA	TRBV27	TRBJ2-7	NA	ASSSHRRVQY
NA	TRBV9	TRBJ2-7	NA	ASSVVFREQY
TRBD1	TRBV11-2	TRBJ2-7	NA	ASSFQGAAYEQY
NA	TRBV18	TRBJ2-2	NA	ASSFSLGDTGELF
NA	TRBV2	TRBJ1-2	NA	ASSGHRVERGYT
TRBD2	TRBV5-4	TRBJ2-5	NA	ASSSQTSGSRETQY
TRBD1	TRBV6-5	TRBJ2-3	NA	ASSYGTGSSTDTQY
NA	TRBV29-1	TRBJ1-1	NA	SVDITTGEAF
NA	TRBV7-2	TRBJ2-5	NA	ASSLATNSLRETQY
NA	TRBV5-6	TRBJ2-3	NA	ASSLRVDTQY
NA	TRBV28	TRBJ1-5	NA	ASSPPSTGINQPQH
NA	TRBV4-2	TRBJ2-2	NA	ASSQDAGPNTGELF
NA	TRBV5-1	TRBJ1-3	NA	ASSQGPRDTALESTIY
TRBD1	TRBV7-3	TRBJ2-7	few	ASSPGTGSYEQY
NA	TRBV7-3	TRBJ2-7	NA	ASSLQASYEQY
NA	TRBV5-1	TRBJ2-7	NA	ASSLDRPYEQY
TRBD1	TRBV19	TRBJ1-2	NA	ASSIQGAGRGYT
TRBD1	TRBV19	TRBJ1-1	NA	ASSIRGTENTEAF
TRBD1	TRBV5-1	TRBJ1-6	NA	ASSRQGRYSPLH
TRBD2	TRBV5-6	TRBJ2-5	NA	ASSLPGLGQETQY
NA	TRBV6-1	TRBJ2-3	few	ASSEGGRGTDTQY
NA	TRBV4-1	TRBJ2-5	NA	ASSLNSQETQY
NA	TRBV10-3	TRBJ1-5	NA	AISVGEGSQPQH
NA	TRBV5-4	TRBJ2-3	NA	ASSLAIQARAQDTQY
TRBD1	TRBV5-1	TRBJ2-5	NA	ASTLGPGQSETQY
TRBD1	TRBV2	TRBJ1-2	few	ASRRDRGNYGYT
NA	TRBV6-6	TRBJ2-7	NA	ASSYSQGSEQY
NA	TRBV28	TRBJ2-7	NA	ASSLAGAEQY
TRBD1	TRBV6-1	TRBJ1-4	NA	ASSKGAYNEKLF
TRBD1	TRBV9	TRBJ1-4	NA	ASSAGQGGEKLF
NA	TRBV6-1	TRBJ2-7	once	ASSEAQGDGSEQY
NA	TRBV29-1	TRBJ2-2	NA	SVEEGSGANTGELF
TRBD1	TRBV27	TRBJ2-7	NA	ASSGPGTEVYEQY
NA	TRBV5-4	TRBJ2-4	NA	ASSPAGTYGSQY
NA	TRBV19	TRBJ2-7	few	ASSFQGIGDEQY
TRBD2	TRBV29-1	TRBJ2-7	NA	SVNRGTSVYEQY
NA	TRBV5-1	TRBJ2-1	NA	ASSLAGVSGYNEQF
TRBD1	TRBV7-6	TRBJ1-2	NA	ASSLGGRQGQSGYT
NA	TRBV27	NA	NA	ASSLKRGPVSSYEQY
TRBD2	TRBV4-1	TRBJ2-3	NA	ASSQRWLAEADTQY
NA	TRBV9	TRBJ1-1	NA	ASQGHLFEAF
TRBD1	TRBV19	TRBJ2-1	few	ASIPTWDRADNEQF
NA	TRBV7-9	TRBJ2-3	NA	ASSLRDTQY
NA	TRBV4-1	TRBJ2-3	NA	ASSHWTGASIGTQY